There are many counts of the clone carrying this T cell receptor (beta chain). Its antigen is not known. Regarding time point: patch test 3, about 24 weeks after DPC sensitization. Treatment here: therapeutic diphenylcyclopropenone sensitization with weekly scalp DPC. This specimen comes from a study of human T cells and chemical hapten exposure. At the level of the study: The study traced per-sample TCR yield variation mainly to small differences in pooled library volumes.

In the original analysis: With a range of roughly 20,000 to 690,600, the median per sample was 95,638 TCRs. Each CDR3 protein gets one entry after TCRdb re-called the RACE reads with MiXCR. These V and J calls rely on TCRdb rather than the paper's analysis. The sample lists 80,000 to 100,000 distinct CDR3 sequences; roughly a tenth were seen once. Deletions cut 3 bases from V and 4 bases from J, with 9 bases between. Germline V gene sequence: CDR1 WSHSY, CDR2 SAAADI. The CDR3 totals 13 residues. Findings and limits, study-wide: Compared to controls, expanded TCRs made significantly more large clusters of similar CDR3s.

Specimen: whole blood, collected in connection with sensitization to the hapten diphenylcyclopropenone (DPC). The chain has TRBV10-2 and TRBJ1-1; weak D call: TRBD1 (5 bases). This TCR derives from a woman aged 45 to 65 with alopecia areata. Some clones in this sample may be carry-over from other donors' samples. The CDR3 loop reads CASSEGDGTEAFF. The CDR3 region has the DNA TGCGCCAGCAGTGAAGGGGATGGCACTGAAGCTTTCTTT.